One T cell receptor beta chain is described in this entry. Its antigen is currently unknown. The sample is drawn from a study of shared clonotypes between healthy human individuals. Points from the study as a whole: Although depth was large, rarefaction showed that sequencing of the sorted subsets was incomplete.

The CDR3 has 13 residues. Deletions cut 6 bases from V and 0 bases from J, with 8 bases between. Germline assignment: CDR1 SEHNR and CDR2 FQNEAQ (reference sequence). Only in-frame clones appear in the TCRdb table, and some are missing; sequencing was by immunoSEQ multiplex PCR. Altogether about 640,000 clones are present, 60% to 80% being singletons, with the ten largest covering 1.8%. All of the donors resided in Nashville, Tennessee, and each was a Caucasian adult. The specimen was memory CD4+ T cells sorted from blood. Subset here: CD45RA-negative fraction. V is TRBV7-9 and J is TRBJ2-5; D may be TRBD2 (6 bases). This TCR was sampled from a woman aged 25-40 years in good health. The CDR3 region is CASRPGDQETQYF. The CDR3 DNA follows: TGTGCCAGCAGACCGGGGGACCAAGAGACCCAGTACTTC.